The present T cell receptor (beta chain) was sequenced within a study of shared T cell receptors in the human thymus. CDR1 and CDR2 (germline): MNHNS, SASEGT. The CDR3 covers 14 residues. V shed 2 bases and J shed 4 bases, with 11 bases lying between them. Libraries were prepared by immunoSEQ multiplex PCR; TCRdb keeps only in-frame clonotypes and omits some of them. The table lists 500,000 to 750,000 clones, around nine tenths of them singletons. This same sample was also taken into another study, of human thymus T cells. That paper notes: Thymus tissue was removed during corrective cardiac surgery.

The rearrangement joins TRBV6-1 to TRBJ1-2; D ambiguous. Sequencing was performed on thymocytes. The TCR was taken from a boy less than two years old with a congenital heart defect. The CDR3: CASSERVEVYGYTF. For the CDR3, the DNA is TGTGCCAGCAGTGAACGGGTGGAGGTCTATGGCTACACCTTC.